The sequence of this TCR beta chain was determined in a study of Graves' ophthalmopathy and Graves' hyperthyroidism. Scientists amplified the TCR beta CDR3 regions from RNA transcripts. Second-round multiplex PCR followed a first-round RT-PCR using HTBI primers. MiXCR, applied by TCRdb to the multiplex PCR reads, yields one record per CDR3 protein. Of 200,000 to 250,000 distinct CDR3 sequences listed, around a fifth were seen once; the top ten hold roughly 39%. The PBMCs had their origin in 7.5 to 10 ml of fresh peripheral blood. The clonotype was recovered from a woman aged 45 to 65 with Graves' ophthalmopathy. The sequenced sample was peripheral blood.

CDR3 sequence reads: CASSQRTSGYEQYF. CDR3 in DNA: TGTGCCAGCAGCCAAAGGACTAGCGGCTACGAGCAGTACTTC. The rearrangement links TRBV3-1 to TRBJ2-7; 10 nucleotides line up with TRBD2. The CDR3 length is 14 residues. The V gene end was trimmed by 2 bases and the J gene end by 3 bases; junction bases not matched to a gene: 1. In germline, CDR1 is LGHDT, CDR2 YNNKEL (reference sequence).